The present T cell receptor beta chain was sequenced within a study of shared clonotypes between healthy human individuals. This CDR3 comprises 11 residues. V was shortened by 3 bases and J by 7 bases, with 10 bases between the two germline ends. The germline CDR1 and CDR2 sequences are DFQATT and SNEGSKA (reference sequence). Study conclusions and caveats: Sharing across four donors was highest in naive CD4 (approximately 5%) and lowest in memory CD8 (roughly 0.4%). The sampled material consisted only of blood, and tissue repertoires are likely to differ.

Original processing methods: ImmunoSEQ supplied junction-only sequences lacking quality scores, so filtering was different. Sequencing was performed with immunoSEQ multiplex PCR; in TCRdb, only in-frame clones are kept and a portion is missing. V, J and clone size reflect that table, while D and trimming were determined from the DNA. The data show 950,000 to 1,300,000 clones, around 76% seen once. A word on this clone: Its target is unknown. The sample contains more than one DNA sequence encoding this CDR3.

The chain employs TRBV20-1 and TRBJ2-7; perhaps D is TRBD1 or TRBD2 (6 bases each). The sequenced material came from memory CD4+ T cells sorted from blood. Indicated subset: CD45RA-negative fraction. The TCR comes from a man younger than 30 in good health. CDR3 sequence (DNA): TGCAGTGCTAGTGGAGGGGGTGAGCAGTACTTC. It translates to CSASGGGEQYF.